A selection of T cell receptor beta chains follows, all from one sample in a study of T cell changes during pregnancy in multiple sclerosis. Generated by immunoSEQ multiplex PCR, the TCRdb table keeps only in-frame clones and is missing some. The table includes around 130,000 clones, roughly 95% detected once. This sample comprised peripheral blood, obtained after pregnancy. Every receptor here comes from a female donor with multiple sclerosis, enrolled in a pregnancy study. Each CDR3 is given with its conserved first and last residue. The D gene is left open where the match is weak. Not every row has a clone size; where given, it reads once, few, many or a size class.

j_call clone_size v_call d_call cdr3_aa cdr3_nt
TRBJ2-7 . TRBV28 . CASTRRTASYEQYF TGTGCCAGCACCCGAAGGACAGCCTCCTACGAGCAGTACTTC
TRBJ1-2 . TRBV7-8 . CASSLASGRVKYGYTF TGTGCCAGCAGCTTAGCATCTGGCAGGGTTAAGTATGGCTACACCTTC
TRBJ2-5 . TRBV5-8 TRBD2 CASSFNGIGGYQETQYF TGTGCCAGCAGCTTTAATGGGATCGGGGGGTACCAAGAGACCCAGTACTTC
TRBJ2-7 . TRBV6-6 . CASSYGGRGYEQYF TGTGCCAGCAGTTACGGGGGCCGTGGATACGAGCAGTACTTC
TRBJ2-5 . TRBV11-1 TRBD1 CASSLAAGGTQYF TGTGCCAGCAGCTTAGCGGCAGGGGGGACCCAGTACTTC
TRBJ2-7 . TRBV6-5 . CASSRLPSYEQYF TGTGCCAGCAGCCGTCTTCCCTCCTACGAGCAGTACTTC
TRBJ1-5 . TRBV2 . CASSAWQVNQPQHF TGTGCCAGCAGTGCCTGGCAGGTCAATCAGCCCCAGCATTTT
TRBJ2-5 . TRBV29-1 . CSVAGYQETQYF TGCAGCGTTGCGGGGTACCAAGAGACCCAGTACTTC
TRBJ1-5 . TRBV28 . CASILGGGGNQPQHF TGTGCCAGCATCCTGGGGGGAGGGGGCAATCAGCCCCAGCATTTT
TRBJ1-2 . TRBV6-5 . CASSYSTGDGYTF TGTGCCAGCAGTTACTCGACAGGTGATGGCTACACCTTC
TRBJ1-2 . TRBV6-1 . CASSEVGRDGYTF TGTGCCAGCAGTGAAGTAGGCAGGGATGGCTACACCTTC
TRBJ1-5 . TRBV10-1 TRBD1 CASSDGTGGTQPQHF TGCGCCAGCAGTGACGGGACAGGGGGTACTCAGCCCCAGCATTTT
TRBJ2-3 . TRBV27 TRBD1 CASRNAGTGFTDTQYF TGTGCCAGCCGCAATGCCGGGACAGGGTTCACAGATACGCAGTATTTT
TRBJ2-1 once TRBV5-1 . CASSYSTPSSYNEQFF TGCGCCAGCAGTTACTCGACTCCATCTTCCTACAATGAGCAGTTCTTC
TRBJ2-3 . TRBV5-1 TRBD2 CASSLGSGSRPDTQYF TGCGCCAGCAGCTTGGGCAGCGGGAGTAGGCCAGATACGCAGTATTTT
TRBJ1-4 . TRBV29-1 . CSVETGLNEKLFF TGCAGCGTTGAAACAGGATTAAATGAAAAACTGTTTTTT
TRBJ2-1 . TRBV9 TRBD2 CATGRVAGGDEQFF TGTGCCACCGGGAGGGTAGCGGGAGGGGATGAGCAGTTCTTC
TRBJ2-5 . TRBV28 TRBD2 CASSSIAGGGETQYF TGTGCCAGCAGTTCAATAGCGGGAGGGGGAGAGACCCAGTACTTC
TRBJ2-7 . TRBV21-1 . CASSPGQGRTSGSYEQYF TGTGCCAGCAGTCCCGGACAGGGGCGGACTAGCGGGTCTTACGAGCAGTACTTC
TRBJ2-3 . TRBV7-2 . CASSSNTDTQYF TGTGCCAGCAGCTCCAACACAGATACGCAGTATTTT
TRBJ1-5 once TRBV5-6 . CASSITGISNQPQHF TGTGCCAGCAGCATAACAGGGATCAGCAATCAGCCCCAGCATTTT
TRBJ2-1 . TRBV18 . CASSPGARSYNEQFF TGTGCCAGCTCACCAGGGGCCAGATCCTACAATGAGCAGTTCTTC
TRBJ2-5 . TRBV7-9 TRBD1 CASSPPGGETQYF TGTGCCAGCAGCCCCCCAGGGGGAGAGACCCAGTACTTC
TRBJ2-7 . TRBV5-6 . CASSFPGMYEQYF TGTGCCAGCAGCTTCCCAGGGATGTACGAGCAGTACTTC
TRBJ2-7 . TRBV2 . CASKLDPPGTYEQYF TGTGCCAGCAAGTTAGATCCTCCAGGAACCTACGAGCAGTACTTC
TRBJ2-7 . TRBV28 . CASSLFGSYEQYF TGTGCCAGCAGTTTGTTCGGTAGCTATGAGCAGTACTTC
TRBJ2-7 . TRBV6-1 . CASSESNEQYF TGTGCCAGCAGTGAAAGCAACGAGCAGTACTTC
TRBJ2-5 . TRBV19 . CASSIGGTIQETQYF TGTGCCAGTAGTATAGGCGGGACCATCCAAGAGACCCAGTACTTC
TRBJ1-1 once TRBV28 TRBD1 CASSRDRVNTEAFF TGTGCCAGCAGTCGGGACAGGGTGAACACTGAAGCTTTCTTT
TRBJ2-7 once TRBV5-1 TRBD2 CASSPTGTTLYEQYF TGCGCCAGCAGCCCAACCGGGACTACTCTCTACGAGCAGTACTTC
TRBJ1-1 . TRBV27 . CASFHWGQNTEAFF TGTGCCAGCTTCCATTGGGGACAGAACACTGAAGCTTTCTTT
TRBJ2-3 once TRBV19 TRBD2 CASSRTSGRTDTQYF TGTGCCAGTAGCCGGACTAGCGGGAGGACAGATACGCAGTATTTT
TRBJ2-1 . TRBV9 . CASSVGQVLYNEQFF TGTGCCAGCAGCGTAGGACAGGTGCTCTACAATGAGCAGTTCTTC
TRBJ2-3 once TRBV14 TRBD2 CASSPRLAGNTQYF TGTGCCAGCAGCCCTAGACTAGCGGGGAATACGCAGTATTTT
TRBJ1-2 . TRBV19 . CASSIDTGNYGYTF TGTGCCAGTAGTATAGATACAGGGAACTATGGCTACACCTTC
TRBJ2-1 . TRBV9 TRBD2 CASSVAPGAGVHNEQFF TGTGCCAGCAGCGTAGCTCCTGGGGCGGGAGTCCACAATGAGCAGTTCTTC
TRBJ2-1 . TRBV7-7 TRBD1 CASSLGTGGGYSEQFF TGTGCTAGCAGCTTAGGGACAGGGGGCGGGTATAGTGAGCAGTTCTTC
TRBJ1-5 . TRBV30 TRBD1 CAWSAGTGNNQPQHF TGTGCCTGGAGTGCCGGGACAGGGAACAATCAGCCCCAGCATTTT
TRBJ2-7 . TRBV6-1 . CASSELWSAAYEQYF TGTGCCAGCAGTGAATTGTGGAGTGCGGCATACGAGCAGTACTTC
TRBJ2-2 . TRBV29-1 . CSVVTGVAGELFF TGCAGCGTTGTAACCGGGGTAGCCGGGGAGCTGTTTTTT
TRBJ1-4 . TRBV7-8 . CASSVLTVTNEKLFF TGTGCCAGCAGCGTACTCACAGTAACTAATGAAAAACTGTTTTTT
TRBJ2-3 . TRBV11-1 TRBD1 CASSPTDRADTQYF TGTGCCAGCAGCCCGACGGACAGGGCAGATACGCAGTATTTT
TRBJ2-2 . TRBV7-3 . CASSHGTPTGELFF TGTGCCAGCAGCCATGGGACACCTACCGGGGAGCTGTTTTTT
TRBJ2-3 . TRBV28 TRBD2 CASSLSALAGGTDTQYF TGTGCCAGCAGTTTATCGGCACTAGCGGGAGGCACAGATACGCAGTATTTT
TRBJ1-1 . TRBV10-3 . CAISESWGGNTEAFF TGTGCCATCAGTGAGTCCTGGGGCGGGAACACTGAAGCTTTCTTT
TRBJ2-1 . TRBV28 . CVSSLFREYSVDEQFF TGTGTCAGCAGTTTATTTCGGGAGTACTCAGTGGATGAGCAGTTCTTC
TRBJ1-5 . TRBV2 TRBD1 CASSEDRGWNQPQHF TGTGCCAGCAGTGAAGACAGGGGGTGGAATCAGCCCCAGCATTTT
TRBJ2-5 . TRBV19 TRBD1 CASSNRDRVETQYF TGTGCCAGTAGTAACCGGGACAGGGTAGAGACCCAGTACTTC
TRBJ2-1 once TRBV6-6 . CASTIQEGLGEQFF TGTGCCAGCACGATACAGGAGGGGCTGGGTGAGCAGTTCTTC
TRBJ1-4 . TRBV2 . CARADSRSEKLFF TGTGCCAGAGCGGACAGTCGAAGTGAAAAACTGTTTTTT
TRBJ2-7 . TRBV7-6 TRBD1 CASSHGQASYEQYF TGTGCCAGCAGCCACGGACAGGCCTCCTACGAGCAGTACTTC
TRBJ2-1 once TRBV19 TRBD1 CASSYTGTGFYEQFF TGTGCCAGTAGCTACACCGGGACAGGGTTCTATGAGCAGTTCTTC